The 13 T cell receptor beta chains below were found in one sample sequenced in a study of T cells in Graves' hyperthyroidism and ophthalmopathy. The TCR beta CDR3 regions underwent amplification using RNA transcripts as the source. The HTBI primer set drove a first-round RT-PCR of the TCR CDR3. TCRdb passed the multiplex PCR reads through MiXCR, listing each CDR3 protein once. The sample holds around 600,000 distinct CDR3 sequences, roughly 46% seen once. The source material was peripheral blood or thyroid tissue (not recorded which). The receptor source for this set is an adult man with Graves' disease, either hyperthyroidism or ophthalmopathy (not recorded which).

The table lists this clonotype with many counts. The V and J genes are TRBV7-9 and TRBJ1-4, with D possibly TRBD1 on 6 matching bases. The germline gives CDR1 SEHNR, CDR2 FQNEAQ (reference sequence). CDR3 size: 15 residues. The ends were cut back, 7 bases at V and 3 bases at J, with 15 bases in the middle. The CDR3 is CASTEAGGSNEKLFF. In nucleotides, the CDR3 is TGTGCCAGCACCGAGGCGGGGGGCTCTAATGAAAAACTGTTTTTT.

This clonotype was seen a handful of times. This rearrangement joins TRBV20-1 to TRBJ1-5; 8 bases align to TRBD1. J was trimmed by 7 bases and V by 6 bases; bases with no gene match: 14. The CDR3 extends over 15 amino acids. Germline V gives CDR1 DFQATT, CDR2 SNEGSKA (reference sequence). The CDR3 nucleotides are TGCAGTGCGGGCCGCCCAGGGGGCGCGGGGCAGCCCCAGCATTTT. It codes for CSAGRPGGAGQPQHF.

Concerning this clonotype itself: One end of the junction does not line up with germline, which may come from a read error. The chain links TRBV6-1 to TRBJ2-7; 7 nucleotides agree with TRBD2. CDR1 is MNHNS, CDR2 SASEGT, per germline. This CDR3 is built from 14 residues. This chain's CDR3 is CASSYTGGSYQQYF. As DNA, the CDR3 is TGTGCCAGCAGTTATACCGGGGGGTCCTACCAGCAGTACTTC.

The CDR3 protein is CSVTGTVRNTIYF. As DNA, the CDR3 is TGCAGTGTAACCGGGACAGTAAGAAACACCATATATTTT. The V gene is TRBV29-1, the J gene TRBJ1-3, with TRBD1 matching 7 bases. CDR3 length: 13 residues. Germline assignment: CDR1 SQVTM and CDR2 ANQGSEA.

As DNA, the CDR3 is TGTGCCACCAGCAGAGATGGGGGGTATGGCACTGAAGCTTTCTTT. Residues: CATSRDGGYGTEAFF. The chain is built from TRBV15 and TRBJ1-1; D might be TRBD1 (5 bases). The germline V gene has CDR1 LNHNV and CDR2 YYDKDF (reference sequence). The V and J ends lost 0 bases and 4 bases respectively, with 12 bases between them. The CDR3 contains 15 residues.

The J gene is TRBJ1-3, the V gene TRBV7-7; D is possibly TRBD1 (5 bases). Germline V gene data show CDR1 as SSHAT and CDR2 as FNYEAQ (reference sequence). There are 14 residues in the CDR3. Here the CDR3 DNA reads TGTACTAGCAGCTTAGGGGTTGATGGAAACACCATATATTTT. Translated: CTSSLGVDGNTIYF.

On this clonotype: The junction departs from the called germline gene at one end, perhaps through a read error. V and J are TRBV5-5 and TRBJ1-3; TRBD1 is a possible D gene (6 bases). Germline V CDR1 and CDR2: SGHKS, YYEKEE (reference sequence). The CDR3 spans 10 residues. DNA of the CDR3: TGTGCCAGCAGCTTAACGGGGGGCGGTTTT. The encoded protein is CASSLTGGGF.

This clonotype was recorded many times. The chain links TRBV29-1 to TRBJ2-7; 9 nucleotides line up with TRBD2. The CDR3 is 13 residues long. From germline, CDR1 is SQVTM and CDR2 ANQGSEA. Trimming took 3 bases from V and 2 from J; bases not matched to a gene: 2. The CDR3 DNA reads TGCAGCGTTGAGGCGGGAGGGACCTACGAGCAGTACTTC. It codes for CSVEAGGTYEQYF.

As for this clonotype: A much larger clone lies a single base off, so this may be a read error. The gene calls are TRBV9 and TRBJ1-1; D uncertain. V was shortened by 3 bases and J by 0 bases, with 6 bases between the two germline ends. The CDR3 has 13 residues. Germline assignment: CDR1 SGDLS and CDR2 YYNGEE. CDR3 in amino acids: CASSENMNTEAFF. The CDR3 nucleotides read TGTGCCAGCAGCGAAAACATGAACACTGAAGCTTTCTTT.

A few counts support this clonotype. The rearrangement uses TRBV2 and TRBJ2-2; the match to TRBD1 covers 9 bases. Trimming removed 6 bases from V and 7 bases from J; junction bases left unmatched: 6. This CDR3 contains 14 residues. Germline assignment: CDR1 SNHLY and CDR2 FYNNEI. CDR3 bases: TGTGCCAGCAGCGCAACAGGGGGCTACGGGGAGCTGTTTTTT. Its protein is CASSATGGYGELFF.

This clonotype was recorded at least ten times. The chain combines TRBV7-9 with TRBJ1-1; 8 bases agree with TRBD1. Germline trimming cut 5 bases from V and 4 bases from J; bases unmatched to any gene: 6. This CDR3 has 14 amino acids. Germline values: CDR1 SEHNR, CDR2 FQNEAQ (reference sequence). The CDR3: CASSPQGASTEAFF. In DNA, the CDR3 is TGTGCCAGCAGCCCCCAGGGGGCAAGCACTGAAGCTTTCTTT.

This clonotype was picked up a small number of times. The chain joins TRBV19 to TRBJ1-4; no firm D call. Germline V gene sequence: CDR1 LNHDA, CDR2 SQIVND (reference sequence). The CDR3 length is 14 residues. The V end was cut by 1 base, the J end by 5 bases, with 8 bases between. CDR3 sequence reads: CASSIAGINEKLFF. CDR3 sequence (DNA): TGTGCCAGTAGTATAGCTGGAATAAATGAAAAACTGTTTTTT.

The chain has TRBV20-1 and TRBJ2-2; 8 bases are shared with TRBD2. This CDR3 contains 13 residues. Per germline, CDR1 DFQATT and CDR2 SNEGSKA (reference sequence). The ends lost 5 bases at V and 8 bases at J; junction bases unmatched: 7. CDR3 sequence (DNA): TGCAGTGCTCGGACTAGCTATGCAGGGGAGCTGTTTTTT. This gives the protein CSARTSYAGELFF.